Detailed here is one T cell receptor beta chain. This receptor's antigen is unknown. These data come from a study of monozygotic twins with inflammatory bowel disease (dated by TCRdb to the late 2010s). For the study in its entirety: In total, 30 or so monozygotic twin pairs made up the full study: 19 Danish pairs, all IBD-discordant, plus nine German pairs, of which four were IBD-concordant and five were IBD-discordant. The search for disease-associated traits relied mainly on comparing, within discordant pairs, IBD patients with their genetically identical healthy co-twins. Each individual had, on average, about 151 000 unique TCRalpha sequences and 181 000 unique TCRbeta sequences available for analysis.

From each donor, an approximately 2.3 ml peripheral blood sample was drawn into PAXgene tubes and stored at -80 degrees C. Without T cell sorting, total RNA was isolated from whole blood using the PAXgene blood miRNA kit on an automated QIAcube. Peripheral blood from monozygotic twin pairs who were concordant or discordant for inflammatory bowel disease underwent deep TCRalpha and TCRbeta repertoire profiling using unique molecular barcoding. Smoking habits were recorded for all twin pairs, and each individual was classified as a current, former or never smoker. Overall study outcomes, separate from this receptor: IBD patients had lower TCRbeta repertoire diversity, measured by the inverse Simpson index, than their healthy co-twins. Because patients received different immunosuppressive treatments, the repertoires may have picked up extra background noise and variability between individuals. IBD patients shared fewer clonotypes with other individuals than healthy twins did, most markedly in patients showing signs of disease activity. Concordant and discordant twins showed no difference in repertoire similarity, possibly because of limited statistical power. The analysis was unable to tell different T cell subtypes apart. No single strong signal or clonotype linked to IBD turned up in the results, so the idea that one exists was not supported.

Preparation of the library involved 5' RACE. The input for every TCR library was around 4,000 ng of total RNA. For each sample, cDNA was synthesized in eight separate reactions using SMARTScribe reverse transcriptase. During cDNA synthesis, template switching was used to introduce unique molecular identifiers that contained a 6-nucleotide sample barcode. Amplification of TCRalpha and TCRbeta cDNA involved two nested PCRs of 16 and 9 cycles, and each PCR was followed by bead purification. Before amplification, cDNA was treated with uracil DNA-glycosylase and purified using the QIAquick PCR purification kit. The second PCR added Illumina TruSeq-compatible adapters along with sample-specific barcodes. TapeStation and Qubit were used to check library quality and concentration, and 4.5 to 6.5 ng of each library was pooled. Sequencing of the pooled libraries was done on an Illumina HiSeq2500 single-index Rapid Run using custom sequencing primers and 2 x 100 bp reads. The original methods were these. UMI-based consensus assembly with MiGEC version 1.2.6 was used to correct PCR and sequencing errors. MiXCR version 2.1.1 handled V(D)J alignment, clonotype assembly and CDR3 extraction. Gene usage, clonotype sharing and MAIT/NKT TCR abundance were normalised by analysing the top 1000, 10 000 and 20 000 clonotypes per sample. Diversity was computed as the inverse Simpson index with the vegan R package after downsampling to 27 000 UMIs. Paired Mann-Whitney U tests were applied to discordant twin pairs, with Benjamini-Hochberg correction for multiple testing. Each CDR3 protein sequence appears as one entry after TCRdb reprocessed the reads, and no DNA is included. Clone size and V and J calls follow TCRdb, not the original study. The table held for this sample gives approximately 400,000 distinct CDR3 sequences. The ten most abundant clones make up roughly 2.6% of the sample.

CDR1 and CDR2 were assigned from the germline V gene (reference sequence) as SEHNR and FQNEAQ. From cysteine to phenylalanine, the CDR3 is 14 amino acids long. No DNA is recorded. This TCR derives from a human donor with ulcerative colitis or Crohn's disease, or a healthy co-twin of an affected twin (not recorded which). The sample taken for sequencing was blood. The V and J segments used are TRBV7-9 and TRBJ1-1. CDR3 protein: CASSLLVPNTEAFF.